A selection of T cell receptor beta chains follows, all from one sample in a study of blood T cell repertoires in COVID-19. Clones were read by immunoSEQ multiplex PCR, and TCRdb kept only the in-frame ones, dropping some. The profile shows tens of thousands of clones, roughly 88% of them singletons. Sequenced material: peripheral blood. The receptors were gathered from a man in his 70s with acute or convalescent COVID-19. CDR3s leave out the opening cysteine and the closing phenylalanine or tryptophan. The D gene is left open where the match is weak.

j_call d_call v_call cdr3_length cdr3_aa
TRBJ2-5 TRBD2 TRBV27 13 ASSSRTSVGETQY
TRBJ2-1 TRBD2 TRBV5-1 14 ASSLISGGSYNEQF
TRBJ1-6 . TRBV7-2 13 ASSLGSTGTSPLH
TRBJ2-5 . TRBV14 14 ASSQDNLEQGETQY
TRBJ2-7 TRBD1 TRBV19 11 ASATGFTYEQY
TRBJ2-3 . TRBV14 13 ASSHLGGYQDTQY
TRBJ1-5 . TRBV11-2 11 ASSFSQNQPQH
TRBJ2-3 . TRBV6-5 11 ASRGQGTDTQY
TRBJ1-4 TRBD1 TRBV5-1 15 ASSTGQSSSTNEKLF
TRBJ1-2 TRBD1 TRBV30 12 AWSLQGAGGGYT
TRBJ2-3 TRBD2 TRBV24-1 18 ATSDLSFGRGGLSTDTQY
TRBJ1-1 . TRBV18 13 ASSPLTGWNTEAF
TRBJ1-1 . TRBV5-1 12 ASSLRSGNTEAF
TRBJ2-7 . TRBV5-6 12 ASSIGRGRPEQY
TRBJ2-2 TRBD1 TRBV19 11 ASKGGWGGELF
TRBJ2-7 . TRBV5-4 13 ASSFVREPSYEQY
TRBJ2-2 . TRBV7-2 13 ASGVAVSNTGELF
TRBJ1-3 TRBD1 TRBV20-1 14 SASSAGQGIGNTIY
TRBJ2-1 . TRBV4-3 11 ASSQDLRLGQF
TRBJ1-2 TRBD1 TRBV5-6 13 ASSTYRQGSYGYT
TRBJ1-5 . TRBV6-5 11 ASSYGRNQPQH
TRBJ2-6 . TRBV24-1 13 ATGAGHSGANVLT
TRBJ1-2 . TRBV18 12 ASSPVGSNYGYT
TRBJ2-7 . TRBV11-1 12 ASSATGNRNEQY
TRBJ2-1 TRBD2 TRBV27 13 ASASGGPSYNEQF
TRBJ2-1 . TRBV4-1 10 ASSQERGEQF
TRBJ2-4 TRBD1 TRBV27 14 ASSARRTGFSDIQY
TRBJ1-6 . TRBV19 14 ASSSAVKLDNSPLH
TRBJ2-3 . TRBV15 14 ATTPKGERGTDTQY
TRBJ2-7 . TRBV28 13 ASSSPGPGDYEQY
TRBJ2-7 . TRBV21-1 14 ASSNRGRAHSYEQY
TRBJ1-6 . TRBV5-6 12 ASSLGGLRSPLH
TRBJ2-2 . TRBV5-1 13 ASASVDIRAGELF
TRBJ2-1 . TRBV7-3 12 ASSWGGGAWEQF
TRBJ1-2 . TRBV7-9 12 ASSSRQEVYGYT
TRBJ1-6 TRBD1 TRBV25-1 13 ASRAGTAYNSPLH
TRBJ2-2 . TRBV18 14 ASSPGMFPNTGELF
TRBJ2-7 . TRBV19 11 ASSAQDWYEQY
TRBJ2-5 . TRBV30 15 AWRAPPLGGGAVTQY
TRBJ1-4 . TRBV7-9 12 ASSLHRNNEKLF
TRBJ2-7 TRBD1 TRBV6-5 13 ASSYHRGDTKEQY
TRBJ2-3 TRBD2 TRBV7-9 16 ASSPWAGGHQITDTQY
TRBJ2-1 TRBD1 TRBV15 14 ATSRVGGQGEYEQF
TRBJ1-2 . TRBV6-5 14 ASSYRSPNRQYGYT
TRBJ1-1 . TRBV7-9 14 ASSPGGGGGNTEAF
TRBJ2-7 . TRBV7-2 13 ASSLGQYSSYEQY
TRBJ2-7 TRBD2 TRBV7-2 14 ASSLRGGGGSYEQY
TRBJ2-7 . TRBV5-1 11 ASSLPSSYEQY
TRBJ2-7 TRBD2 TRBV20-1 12 SASRTSGNYEQY
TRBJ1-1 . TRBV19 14 ASSAVAGILNTEAF
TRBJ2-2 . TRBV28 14 ASTERELSLMGELF
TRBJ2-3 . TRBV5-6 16 ASSFPWSSVFMTDTQY
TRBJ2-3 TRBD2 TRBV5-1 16 ASSLVSGGNLGTDTQY
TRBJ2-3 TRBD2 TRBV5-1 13 ASSFTSGHTDTQY
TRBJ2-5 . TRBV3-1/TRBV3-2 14 ASSPGPGVRWETQY